Listed below are T cell receptor beta chains from one sample, sequenced in a study of T cells in Graves' hyperthyroidism and ophthalmopathy. Via MiXCR, TCRdb re-called the multiplex PCR reads, giving one row per CDR3 protein. The sample consists of roughly 200,000 distinct CDR3 sequences, about a sixth of them appearing once. Sequencing was carried out using blood. The receptor source for this set is a woman aged 45-65 years with Graves' hyperthyroidism. The CDR3 runs from the conserved cysteine through the conserved F or W. D genes are given only for firm matches. Clone size is stated in some rows and not others, as once, few, many or a class when expanded.

>TRBJ2-7|few|TRBV12-5|TRBD2
CASGTSGRGFDEQYF
TGTGCTAGTGGGACTAGCGGGAGAGGTTTCGACGAGCAGTACTTC
>TRBJ1-2|many|TRBV28|.
CASSLSDYGYTF
TGTGCCAGCAGTTTATCTGACTATGGCTACACCTTC
>TRBJ2-7|many|TRBV12-3/TRBV12-4|TRBD1
CASSYGQGNLGEQYF
TGTGCCAGCAGTTACGGACAGGGAAATCTGGGCGAGCAGTACTTC
>TRBJ2-1|few|TRBV10-3|.
CAISETPNDDNEQFF
TGTGCCATCAGTGAAACCCCAAACGACGACAATGAGCAGTTCTTC
>TRBJ1-1|many|TRBV12-3/TRBV12-4|.
CASSYRVTEAFF
TGTGCCAGCAGTTACAGGGTCACTGAAGCTTTCTTT
>TRBJ2-3|few|TRBV7-3|.
CASSPTGTQGDTQYF
TGTGCCAGCAGCCCCACCGGCACCCAGGGGGATACGCAGTATTTT
>TRBJ1-2|many|TRBV5-8|.
CASSLGWGSGAYGYTF
TGTGCCAGCAGCTTGGGATGGGGATCAGGCGCCTATGGCTACACCTTC
>TRBJ2-5|many|TRBV28|.
CASSFRTGQETQYF
TGTGCCAGCAGTTTCCGGACGGGACAAGAGACCCAGTACTTC
>TRBJ2-1|many|TRBV20-1|.
CSATRVGSYNEQFF
TGCAGTGCGACGCGGGTGGGCTCCTACAATGAGCAGTTCTTC
>TRBJ2-7|many|TRBV20-1|.
CSAREAGYEQYF
TGCAGTGCTAGAGAGGCGGGCTACGAGCAGTACTTC
>TRBJ2-2|.|TRBV24-1|TRBD1
CATSDPGQGLTTGELFF
TGTGCCACCAGTGATCCCGGACAGGGGTTGACCACCGGGGAGCTGTTTTTT
>TRBJ1-1|.|TRBV12-3/TRBV12-4|.
CASSLLEQGNTEAFF
TGTGCCAGCAGTTTATTGGAGCAGGGGAACACTGAAGCTTTCTTT
>TRBJ1-2|many|TRBV30|.
CAWLGTWGYTF
TGTGCCTGGCTGGGAACTTGGGGCTACACCTTC
>TRBJ2-1|.|TRBV18|TRBD2
CASSPKLAGEDEQFF
TGTGCCAGCTCACCAAAGCTAGCGGGAGAGGATGAGCAGTTCTTC
>TRBJ2-2|.|TRBV2|.
CASNVWGLDTGELFF
TGTGCCAGCAATGTTTGGGGGCTAGACACCGGGGAGCTGTTTTTT
>TRBJ2-3|.|TRBV11-2|.
CASSLTGLVNTQYF
TGTGCCAGCAGTCTAACAGGACTTGTTAACACGCAGTATTTT
>TRBJ2-2|.|TRBV14|.
CASSQETLTGELFF
TGTGCCAGCAGCCAAGAGACACTGACCGGGGAGCTGTTTTTT
>TRBJ1-2|few|TRBV5-6|.
CASNGAYGYTF
TGTGCCAGCAACGGCGCCTATGGCTACACCTTC
>TRBJ1-1|many|TRBV3-1|.
CASSQADRPRTEAFF
TGTGCCAGCAGCCAAGCTGACAGGCCTCGGACTGAAGCTTTCTTT
>TRBJ2-1|.|TRBV12-3/TRBV12-4|.
CASSTSSEQFF
TGTGCCAGCAGCACTAGCAGTGAGCAGTTCTTC
>TRBJ2-1|many|TRBV7-3|TRBD2
CASRPAGGGINEQFF
TGTGCCAGCAGGCCAGCGGGAGGAGGGATAAATGAGCAGTTCTTC
>TRBJ1-3|many|TRBV15|.
CATSRDKGSGNTIYF
TGTGCCACCAGCAGAGATAAAGGCTCTGGAAACACCATATATTTT
>TRBJ2-3|.|TRBV4-1|.
CASSQDPSGASQGTQYF
TGCGCCAGCAGCCAAGACCCTAGCGGAGCTTCACAGGGTACGCAGTATTTT
>TRBJ2-1|many|TRBV5-1|.
CASSLGVGEQFF
TGCGCCAGCAGCCTCGGGGTCGGGGAGCAGTTCTTC
>TRBJ2-2|.|TRBV11-2|TRBD1
CASPRTGGYTGELFF
TGTGCCAGCCCGAGGACAGGGGGGTACACCGGGGAGCTGTTTTTT
>TRBJ1-2|few|TRBV6-2/TRBV6-3|.
CASRPLRDAPSGYTF
TGTGCCAGCAGACCTCTCAGGGACGCCCCGAGTGGCTACACCTTC
>TRBJ2-1|.|TRBV30|TRBD2
CAWRLAGGPMNEQFF
TGTGCCTGGAGACTAGCGGGAGGGCCTATGAATGAGCAGTTCTTC
>TRBJ2-7|.|TRBV20-1|TRBD2
CSIPGLANYEQYF
TGCAGCATTCCGGGACTAGCGAACTACGAGCAGTACTTC
>TRBJ2-1|many|TRBV4-1|.
CASSRGTGQGSSGSSYNEQFF
TGCGCCAGCAGCCGGGGGACAGGGCAGGGGAGCAGCGGGAGCTCCTACAATGAGCAGTTCTTC
>TRBJ1-2|many|TRBV30|TRBD1
CAWSRQGAVGYTF
TGTGCCTGGAGCCGACAGGGGGCTGTTGGCTACACCTTC
>TRBJ1-1|many|TRBV28|TRBD1
CASSHTTGMNTEAFF
TGTGCCAGCAGTCACACGACAGGGATGAACACTGAAGCTTTCTTT
>TRBJ2-3|many|TRBV14|.
CASSQEGLRADTQYF
TGTGCCAGCAGCCAAGAGGGACTTAGGGCAGATACGCAGTATTTT
>TRBJ2-5|.|TRBV7-8|.
CASSLGASQETQYF
TGTGCCAGCAGCTTAGGCGCCAGCCAAGAGACCCAGTACTTC
>TRBJ2-1|many|TRBV11-2|TRBD1
CASSSQGGSYNEQFF
TGTGCCAGCAGCTCACAGGGGGGAAGCTACAATGAGCAGTTCTTC
>TRBJ1-5|many|TRBV7-9|TRBD1
CASSLTGGNQPQHF
TGTGCCAGCAGCTTGACAGGGGGCAATCAGCCCCAGCATTTT
>TRBJ2-2|few|TRBV9|.
CASSVATSNGELFF
TGTGCCAGCAGCGTGGCGACTAGTAACGGGGAGCTGTTTTTT
>TRBJ2-3|few|TRBV19|.
CACGKSRDTQYF
TGTGCTTGCGGGAAATCCCGGGATACGCAGTATTTT
>TRBJ2-5|few|TRBV30|.
CAWKAPPETQYF
TGTGCCTGGAAAGCACCCCCCGAGACCCAGTACTTC
>TRBJ2-7|.|TRBV19|TRBD2
CASSQGLAGSGKQYF
TGTGCCAGTAGCCAGGGACTAGCGGGATCCGGTAAGCAGTACTTC
>TRBJ2-2|many|TRBV7-3|.
CASSLVGTIPTGELFF
TGTGCCAGCAGCTTAGTCGGCACCATTCCCACCGGGGAGCTGTTTTTT
>TRBJ1-2|.|TRBV20-1|TRBD1
CSAPRTDRGNGYTF
TGCAGTGCCCCGAGAACCGACAGGGGGAACGGCTACACCTTC
>TRBJ1-5|many|TRBV27|.
CASSSARTSNQPQHF
TGTGCCAGCAGTTCCGCCCGGACTAGCAATCAGCCCCAGCATTTT
>TRBJ2-1|many|TRBV12-3/TRBV12-4|.
CASSSGVADRNEQFF
TGTGCCAGCAGTTCTGGAGTAGCGGATAGGAATGAGCAGTTCTTC
>TRBJ2-6|.|TRBV7-9|.
CASSATGRKNSGANVLTF
TGTGCCAGCAGCGCCACAGGGAGGAAAAACTCTGGGGCCAACGTCCTGACTTTC
>TRBJ1-1|many|TRBV7-2|TRBD1
CASSPRRGQGKGDTEAFF
TGTGCCAGCAGCCCCCGCAGGGGACAGGGGAAAGGGGACACTGAAGCTTTCTTT
>TRBJ1-1|few|TRBV2|TRBD1
CASSEAGQGAPKMNTEAFF
TGTGCCAGCAGTGAAGCAGGGCAGGGGGCTCCAAAGATGAACACTGAAGCTTTCTTT
>TRBJ1-3|many|TRBV2|TRBD1
CASSLQGFQSGNTIYF
TGTGCCAGCAGTCTACAGGGGTTCCAGTCCGGAAACACCATATATTTT
>TRBJ2-5|.|TRBV15|TRBD2
CASCTGLAGVRQETQYF
TGTGCCAGCTGCACCGGACTAGCGGGAGTGAGGCAAGAGACCCAGTACTTC
>TRBJ2-1|many|TRBV5-4|.
CASSLSMSYNEQFF
TGTGCCAGCAGCTTGTCTATGTCCTACAATGAGCAGTTCTTC
>TRBJ2-7|once|TRBV9|.
CASSKDTLREQYF
TGTGCCAGCAGCAAAGACACCCTTCGGGAGCAGTACTTC
>TRBJ1-6|.|TRBV20-1|.
CSARDWTANSPLHF
TGCAGTGCTAGAGATTGGACAGCTAATTCACCCCTCCACTTT
>TRBJ2-1|many|TRBV28|TRBD2
CASSSLAASSYNEQFF
TGTGCCAGCAGTTCCCTAGCGGCAAGCTCCTACAATGAGCAGTTCTTC
>TRBJ2-1|many|TRBV6-1|.
CATGTKAYNEQFF
TGTGCAACAGGGACTAAAGCCTACAATGAGCAGTTCTTC
>TRBJ2-1|many|TRBV7-6|TRBD1
CASSLVPGTGGDYTNEQFF
TGTGCCAGCAGCTTAGTTCCCGGGACAGGGGGCGATTATACCAATGAGCAGTTCTTC
>TRBJ2-3|few|TRBV6-2/TRBV6-3|.
CASSYRRYWDTQYF
TGTGCCAGCAGTTACCGGCGGTACTGGGATACGCAGTATTTT
>TRBJ2-1|few|TRBV7-3|TRBD1
CASSHSTGGNEQFF
TGTGCCAGCAGCCATTCAACAGGGGGGAATGAGCAGTTCTTC
>TRBJ2-1|.|TRBV6-1|.
CASRYSSFSYNEQFF
TGTGCCAGCAGATACAGTAGCTTCTCCTACAATGAGCAGTTCTTC
>TRBJ2-7|few|TRBV5-1|TRBD1
CASSLEGGDEQYF
TGCGCCAGCAGCTTGGAAGGGGGCGACGAGCAGTACTTC
>TRBJ2-5|few|TRBV6-1|TRBD2
CASSEFLAGTLVPQYF
TGTGCCAGCAGTGAATTTCTAGCGGGAACCCTAGTACCCCAGTACTTC
>TRBJ1-3|few|TRBV4-2|.
CASSQEQISENTIYF
TGTGCCAGCAGCCAAGAACAGATTTCCGAAAACACCATATATTTT